This T cell receptor (beta chain) stems from a study of CD8+ T cells in alopecia areata. General observations from the study: In scalp and blood during tofacitinib, many expanded lesional clones persisted. Sequencing of scalp samples also captures resident alphabeta T cells of normal skin.

This clone showed up just a few times. Its matching antigen is unknown. Extraction of RNA preceded its reverse transcription into cDNA, which served as the sequencing template. Sequencing used immunoSEQ multiplex PCR; TCRdb keeps in-frame clones, though not all of them. The sample shows some 110,000 clones, about three fifths of them seen only once. V trimming: 6 bases; J trimming: 4 bases; junction bases outside the gene matches: 11. Germline CDR1 is MGHDK and CDR2 is SYGVNS. This CDR3 spans 15 amino acids. Treatment here: oral pan-JAK inhibitor, 5-10 mg twice daily. Lesional scalp punch biopsies and peripheral blood were collected from alopecia areata patients.

The rearrangement uses TRBV25-1 and TRBJ1-2; 7 nucleotides align to TRBD1. This sequence was found in a human donor with alopecia areata. Material: CD8+ T cells sorted from blood, obtained at week 4, from a patient treated with tofacitinib. The CDR3 region is CASRGGEGRRYGYTF. CDR3 coding DNA: TGTGCCAGCAGAGGGGGCGAGGGCCGTCGCTATGGCTACACCTTC.